This passage covers 12 T cell receptor beta chains from one sample sequenced in a study of T cell responses to AZD1222 COVID-19 vaccine. Some clones are missing from TCRdb's copy, which holds only in-frame ones; the method was immunoSEQ multiplex PCR. The repertoire holds about 120,000 clones, with 88% as singletons. Sequenced material: peripheral blood, taken on day 0 of AZD1222 vaccination. These receptors were taken from an adult in good health.

The CDR3 DNA sequence: TGTGCCAGCACCCCCCGCGGGACAGGGGCAGATACGCAGTATTTT. Translated: CASTPRGTGADTQYF. The V call is TRBV11-2, the J call TRBJ2-3; 10 bases are shared with TRBD1. Trimming cost V 7 bases and J 4 bases; bases outside gene matches: 8. Germline V gene data show CDR1 as SGHAT and CDR2 as FQNNGV. This CDR3 is 15 amino acids long.

This clone was detected once. The rearrangement links TRBV19 to TRBJ1-5, with D uncertain. Trimming stripped 1 base from V and 5 bases from J, with 9 bases between. This CDR3 is 14 amino acids long. Germline-derived CDR1 and CDR2 are LNHDA and SQIVND (reference sequence). The CDR3 DNA reads as TGTGCCAGTAGTATAGGATCGGGGTATCAGCCCCAGCATTTT. Translation gives CASSIGSGYQPQHF.

The gene calls are TRBV28 and TRBJ1-1; weak D call: TRBD1 (5 bases). CDR1 and CDR2 from the germline V gene are MDHEN and SYDVKM. The germline V and J ends were trimmed by 3 bases and 0 bases, with 17 bases remaining between them. The CDR3 runs 17 residues. For the CDR3, the DNA is TGTGCCAGCAGTTTTATCCAGGGAGCTTATATGAACACTGAAGCTTTCTTT. Translation: CASSFIQGAYMNTEAFF.

In its sample, this clone was seen a few times. The chain has TRBV19 and TRBJ1-2, with a possible D match to TRBD1 (6 bases). CDR3 size: 14 residues. CDR1 is LNHDA, CDR2 SQIVND, per germline (reference sequence). V gave up 5 bases and J gave up 3 bases, with 13 bases separating them. The CDR3, as DNA: TGTGCCAGTAGTGCCAGGACAGTCTACTATGGCTACACCTTC. Translated, it gives CASSARTVYYGYTF.

The gene calls are TRBV19 and TRBJ1-1; no firm D call. From germline, CDR1 is LNHDA and CDR2 SQIVND (reference sequence). This CDR3 contains 15 residues. Trimming stripped 4 bases from V and 1 base from J, with 13 bases between. CDR3 sequence (DNA): TGTGCCAGTAGTACCAGATTGGGTGGGAACACTGAAGCTTTCTTT. Its translation is CASSTRLGGNTEAFF.

V gene TRBV10-3 combines with J gene TRBJ1-4; no definite D call. V gave up 6 bases and J gave up 7 bases, with 9 bases separating them. Per the germline V gene, CDR1 is ENHRY and CDR2 is SYGVKD. The CDR3 spans 12 residues. The CDR3 DNA follows: TGTGCCATCAGGAGGGCGGGTGAAAAACTGTTTTTT. It translates to CAIRRAGEKLFF.

This clone has only one observation. This sequence joins TRBV2 and TRBJ2-7; D remains ambiguous. The CDR3 contains 11 residues. The germline gives CDR1 SNHLY, CDR2 FYNNEI. V gave up 0 bases and J gave up 7 bases, with 4 bases separating them. CDR3 sequence: CASSEAWEQYF. The DNA of the CDR3 is TGTGCCAGCAGTGAAGCGTGGGAGCAGTACTTC.

The chain is built from TRBV30 and TRBJ1-6; D gene unclear. In germline, CDR1 is GTSNPN, CDR2 SVGIG (reference sequence). There are 16 residues in the CDR3. V was clipped by 2 bases and J by 3 bases, with 14 bases between them. CDR3 nucleotide sequence: TGTGCCTGGAGTACCCCGTCCCCGGACTATAATTCACCCCTCCACTTT. It yields the protein CAWSTPSPDYNSPLHF.

The CDR3, as DNA: TGCGCCAGCAGCTTGGCCGGAACTACCGGGGAGCTGTTTTTT. It yields the protein CASSLAGTTGELFF. V is TRBV5-1 and J is TRBJ2-2; D is ambiguous. Germline V gives CDR1 SGHRS, CDR2 YFSETQ. This CDR3 has 14 amino acids. Trimming shortened V by 0 bases and J by 5 bases, and 8 bases separated the two germline ends.

In DNA form, the CDR3 reads TGTGCCACCAGATTCGGGGGGACTAGCGGATACAATGAGCAGTTCTTC. It codes for CATRFGGTSGYNEQFF. The rearrangement joins TRBV10-3 to TRBJ2-1, with 11 nucleotides matching TRBD2. V lost 10 bases to trimming and J lost 4 bases; unmatched junction nucleotides: 12. The CDR3 spans 16 residues. CDR1 is ENHRY, CDR2 SYGVKD, per germline.

The chain joins TRBV4-2 to TRBJ2-7; 7 bases are a match to TRBD1. This CDR3 has 16 amino acids. Per germline, CDR1 LGHNA and CDR2 YNFKEQ. V gave up 2 bases and J gave up 1 base; unmatched junction bases: 8. CDR3 region: CASSQRQGDISYEQYF. CDR3 nucleotides: TGTGCCAGCAGCCAAAGGCAGGGGGATATATCCTACGAGCAGTACTTC.

The chain carries TRBV29-1 and TRBJ1-1, with D possibly matching TRBD1 (6 bases). The CDR3 sequence is 12 residues long. The ends were cut back, 7 bases at V and 4 bases at J, with 13 bases in the middle. Germline CDR1 is SQVTM and CDR2 is ANQGSEA. CDR3 residues: CSGQVYFTEAFF. In nucleotides, the CDR3 is TGCAGCGGACAGGTCTATTTCACTGAAGCTTTCTTT. The whole variable domain, remainder taken from reference TRBV29-1 and TRBJ1-1, is SAVISQKPSRDICQRGTSLTIQCQVDSQVTMMFWYRQQPGQSLTLIATANQGSEATYESGFVIDKFPISRPNLTFSTLTVSNMSPEDSSIYLCSGQVYFTEAFFGQGTRLTVV.